The rows below give T cell receptor beta chains drawn from one sample of a study of human T cells and chemical hapten exposure. TCRdb reprocessed the RACE reads via MiXCR and lists one record per CDR3 protein. This sample has some 300,000 distinct CDR3 sequences, with roughly 6% found just once. This specimen consisted of whole blood, obtained in connection with sensitization to the hapten diphenylcyclopropenone (DPC). The receptor set was obtained from a woman between 18 and 29 years old with alopecia areata. Some clones in this sample may be carry-over from other donors' samples. CDR3s include the opening cysteine and the closing phenylalanine or tryptophan. The order of the fields is clone size, J gene, D gene, V gene, CDR3 DNA, CDR3 protein. D genes are given only for firm matches. Size tells how often a clone was seen (once, few, many) or the class of an expanded clone, and some rows leave it out.

clone size: many
J gene: TRBJ1-2
D gene: NA
V gene: TRBV3-1
CDR3 DNA: TGTGCCAGCAGCCACGGACTTAACTATGGCTACACCTTC
CDR3 protein: CASSHGLNYGYTF

clone size: many
J gene: TRBJ1-3
D gene: NA
V gene: TRBV12-3/TRBV12-4
CDR3 DNA: TGTGCCAGCAGTTTCGAGACCTCTGGAAACACCATATATTTT
CDR3 protein: CASSFETSGNTIYF

clone size: many
J gene: TRBJ2-1
D gene: NA
V gene: TRBV20-1
CDR3 DNA: TGCAGTGCTAGAGATGGGGCAGGGGAATCCAATGAGCAGTTCTTC
CDR3 protein: CSARDGAGESNEQFF

clone size: few
J gene: TRBJ2-3
D gene: NA
V gene: TRBV28
CDR3 DNA: TGTGCCAGCAGTTTACCGCTAACTGGGGGCACAGATACGCAGTATTTT
CDR3 protein: CASSLPLTGGTDTQYF

clone size: many
J gene: TRBJ2-3
D gene: TRBD2
V gene: TRBV6-5
CDR3 DNA: TGTGCCAGCAGTTACACCCCGACTAGCGGGGGGCCTCGTTACCGAACAGATACGCAGTATTTT
CDR3 protein: CASSYTPTSGGPRYRTDTQYF

clone size: few
J gene: TRBJ2-7
D gene: TRBD1
V gene: TRBV20-1
CDR3 DNA: TGCAGTGTTAGGACAGGCGCGGACGGATTGGACGAGCAGTACTTC
CDR3 protein: CSVRTGADGLDEQYF

clone size: few
J gene: TRBJ1-5
D gene: TRBD1
V gene: TRBV14
CDR3 DNA: TGTGCCAGCAGCCAACCAACCCGTCACAGGGGAAGCAATCAGCCCCAGCATTTT
CDR3 protein: CASSQPTRHRGSNQPQHF

clone size: NA
J gene: TRBJ2-3
D gene: TRBD2
V gene: TRBV20-1
CDR3 DNA: TGCAGTGCGGAGACTAGCGGGGGGCGAAAAGATACGCAGTATTTT
CDR3 protein: CSAETSGGRKDTQYF

clone size: many
J gene: TRBJ1-4
D gene: NA
V gene: TRBV18
CDR3 DNA: TGTGCCAGCTCACCAAGGCTAGGGGATGAAAAACTGTTTTTT
CDR3 protein: CASSPRLGDEKLFF

clone size: many
J gene: TRBJ1-3
D gene: TRBD1
V gene: TRBV20-1
CDR3 DNA: TGCAGTGCCCAGGGGGCGCAACATGGAAACACCATATATTTT
CDR3 protein: CSAQGAQHGNTIYF

clone size: NA
J gene: TRBJ2-3
D gene: NA
V gene: TRBV2
CDR3 DNA: TGTGCCAGCAGTGGGCAGAACGCAGATACGCAGTATTTT
CDR3 protein: CASSGQNADTQYF

clone size: NA
J gene: TRBJ1-1
D gene: NA
V gene: TRBV6-6
CDR3 DNA: TGTGCCAGCAGTCATGGTTTGGGGAGGGAAGCTTTCTTT
CDR3 protein: CASSHGLGREAFF

clone size: NA
J gene: TRBJ2-3
D gene: NA
V gene: TRBV6-2/TRBV6-3
CDR3 DNA: TGTGCCAGCAGTTACCGATTTGAGGCAGGGCGCACAGATACGCAGTATTTT
CDR3 protein: CASSYRFEAGRTDTQYF

clone size: NA
J gene: TRBJ1-6
D gene: NA
V gene: TRBV10-3
CDR3 DNA: TGTGCCCGACATGACGGGAATTCACCCCTCCACTTT
CDR3 protein: CARHDGNSPLHF

clone size: many
J gene: TRBJ1-1
D gene: TRBD1
V gene: TRBV5-4
CDR3 DNA: TGTGCCAGCAGCTTGCGACAGGGTAAGGACACTGAAGCTTTCTTT
CDR3 protein: CASSLRQGKDTEAFF

clone size: many
J gene: TRBJ2-3
D gene: TRBD1
V gene: TRBV20-1
CDR3 DNA: TGCAGTGCTCTTGGGCAGGGGGAAAGCCGGAATACGCAGTATTTT
CDR3 protein: CSALGQGESRNTQYF

clone size: few
J gene: TRBJ1-1
D gene: NA
V gene: TRBV7-6
CDR3 DNA: TGTGCCAGCAGCTTAGGGGAGCGGCAGTGGGGGACTGAAGCTTTCTTT
CDR3 protein: CASSLGERQWGTEAFF

clone size: NA
J gene: TRBJ1-1
D gene: TRBD1
V gene: TRBV12-3/TRBV12-4
CDR3 DNA: TGTGCCAGCAGTCCATTACCGGGACAGGGGGCAGGAGCTTTCTTT
CDR3 protein: CASSPLPGQGAGAFF

clone size: many
J gene: TRBJ2-6
D gene: NA
V gene: TRBV7-6
CDR3 DNA: TGTGCCAGCAGCTTAGTTCAGGGAGGTAGCGTCCTGACTTTC
CDR3 protein: CASSLVQGGSVLTF

clone size: many
J gene: TRBJ1-6
D gene: NA
V gene: TRBV9
CDR3 DNA: TGTGCCAGCAGCGTAGACAGCTCCTATAATTCACCCCTCCACTTT
CDR3 protein: CASSVDSSYNSPLHF

clone size: many
J gene: TRBJ1-4
D gene: TRBD1
V gene: TRBV6-5
CDR3 DNA: TGTGCCAGCAGAAGGGACAGCGCCCCAGCTAATGAAAAACTGTTTTTT
CDR3 protein: CASRRDSAPANEKLFF

clone size: few
J gene: TRBJ2-7
D gene: NA
V gene: TRBV12-3/TRBV12-4
CDR3 DNA: TGTGCCAGCAGTCACCCTCCTGGGGTATACGAGCAGTACTTC
CDR3 protein: CASSHPPGVYEQYF

clone size: few
J gene: TRBJ2-7
D gene: NA
V gene: TRBV6-2/TRBV6-3
CDR3 DNA: TGTGCCAGCACGAATTCGGGCGCTCCTTCGGAGTACTTC
CDR3 protein: CASTNSGAPSEYF

clone size: few
J gene: TRBJ2-5
D gene: TRBD2
V gene: TRBV10-3
CDR3 DNA: TGTGCCACTACGGAGCGGGGGGGCGAGACCCAGTACTTC
CDR3 protein: CATTERGGETQYF

clone size: NA
J gene: TRBJ1-6
D gene: NA
V gene: TRBV6-5
CDR3 DNA: TGTGCCAGCAGTCCAGGCCAGTTCGGTTCACCCCTCCACTTT
CDR3 protein: CASSPGQFGSPLHF

clone size: NA
J gene: TRBJ2-7
D gene: NA
V gene: TRBV3-1
CDR3 DNA: TGTGCCAGCAGCCAAGAAGAAAGGGGTCTGGGCGAGCAGTACTTC
CDR3 protein: CASSQEERGLGEQYF

clone size: NA
J gene: TRBJ1-2
D gene: NA
V gene: TRBV6-1
CDR3 DNA: TGTGCCAGCACCCCAAAGTGGGACATCTCTAACTATGGCTACACCTTC
CDR3 protein: CASTPKWDISNYGYTF

clone size: many
J gene: TRBJ2-5
D gene: NA
V gene: TRBV29-1
CDR3 DNA: TGCAGCGTTGAAAAACAGGCCCAAGAGACCCAGTACTTC
CDR3 protein: CSVEKQAQETQYF

clone size: few
J gene: TRBJ2-3
D gene: TRBD2
V gene: TRBV4-2
CDR3 DNA: TGTGCCAGCAGCCAAGATCTAGCGGGGGCTGATACGCAGTATTTT
CDR3 protein: CASSQDLAGADTQYF

clone size: many
J gene: TRBJ2-3
D gene: NA
V gene: TRBV4-1
CDR3 DNA: TGCGCCAGCAGCCAAGCGGTTGGGGGGAACGCAGATACGCAGTATTTT
CDR3 protein: CASSQAVGGNADTQYF

clone size: many
J gene: TRBJ2-1
D gene: NA
V gene: TRBV18
CDR3 DNA: TGTGCCAGCTCACCAGGGGGCAGTGAGCAGTTCTTC
CDR3 protein: CASSPGGSEQFF

clone size: few
J gene: TRBJ2-1
D gene: TRBD2
V gene: TRBV7-3
CDR3 DNA: TGTGCCAGCAGCCCAGACCTTAGCGGGGGGAAGTTCTTC
CDR3 protein: CASSPDLSGGKFF

clone size: few
J gene: TRBJ2-7
D gene: NA
V gene: TRBV5-1
CDR3 DNA: TGCGCCAGCGCCCCCGAGGCGATCCGAATGGGCGAGCAGTACTTC
CDR3 protein: CASAPEAIRMGEQYF

clone size: few
J gene: TRBJ1-5
D gene: TRBD1
V gene: TRBV12-3/TRBV12-4
CDR3 DNA: TGTGCCAGCACCCAGGGGGAGGGGACAGGGTGGAGTCAGCCCCAGCATTTT
CDR3 protein: CASTQGEGTGWSQPQHF

clone size: few
J gene: TRBJ2-5
D gene: TRBD2
V gene: TRBV5-6
CDR3 DNA: TGTGCCAGCAGCCCGAGACTAGCCCGGGCCCGCGAGACCCAGTACTTC
CDR3 protein: CASSPRLARARETQYF

clone size: few
J gene: TRBJ2-2
D gene: TRBD2
V gene: TRBV7-3
CDR3 DNA: TGTGCCAGCAGCTTCCGTAGCGGGGGTCCCACCGGGGAGCTGTTTTTT
CDR3 protein: CASSFRSGGPTGELFF

clone size: NA
J gene: TRBJ1-2
D gene: NA
V gene: TRBV11-3
CDR3 DNA: TGTGCCAGCAGCTTCGGATCTGGGCATGGCTACACCTTC
CDR3 protein: CASSFGSGHGYTF

clone size: many
J gene: TRBJ2-1
D gene: TRBD2
V gene: TRBV3-1
CDR3 DNA: TGTGCCAGCAGCCAAGATGCGGGGGGGCCCTATGAGCAGTTCTTC
CDR3 protein: CASSQDAGGPYEQFF

clone size: few
J gene: TRBJ1-1
D gene: NA
V gene: TRBV6-1
CDR3 DNA: TGTGCCAGCAGGCACAGGGCCGCTAGGACTGAAGCTTTCTTT
CDR3 protein: CASRHRAARTEAFF

clone size: many
J gene: TRBJ2-1
D gene: NA
V gene: TRBV19
CDR3 DNA: TGTGCCAGCGCGGAGAGCGGTCAGGACTACAATGAGCAGTTCTTC
CDR3 protein: CASAESGQDYNEQFF

clone size: NA
J gene: TRBJ1-1
D gene: TRBD1
V gene: TRBV27
CDR3 DNA: TGTGCCAGCAGTTTATACATGAGACAGGGGGCTGAAGCTTTCTTT
CDR3 protein: CASSLYMRQGAEAFF

clone size: NA
J gene: TRBJ2-3
D gene: NA
V gene: TRBV13
CDR3 DNA: TGTGCCAGCAGCTTAACTGGTACGCAGTATTTT
CDR3 protein: CASSLTGTQYF

clone size: many
J gene: TRBJ1-2
D gene: NA
V gene: TRBV5-1
CDR3 DNA: TGCGCCAGCAGCCCGACAGGCCCCTATGGCTACACCTTC
CDR3 protein: CASSPTGPYGYTF

clone size: few
J gene: TRBJ1-2
D gene: TRBD1
V gene: TRBV5-6
CDR3 DNA: TGTGCCAGCAGCCTTGACATCTTACAGGGGATTGACTATGGCTACACCTTC
CDR3 protein: CASSLDILQGIDYGYTF

clone size: NA
J gene: TRBJ2-3
D gene: TRBD2
V gene: TRBV9
CDR3 DNA: TGTGCCAGCAGCGAAAAAGAAGTCGGGCGCTTTTCTGGCGGGGGGTATTCTAGCACAGATACGCAGTATTTT
CDR3 protein: CASSEKEVGRFSGGGYSSTDTQYF

clone size: few
J gene: TRBJ1-5
D gene: NA
V gene: TRBV2
CDR3 DNA: TGTGCCGGTTGGACGGATTTAAATCAGCCCCAGCATTTT
CDR3 protein: CAGWTDLNQPQHF

clone size: many
J gene: TRBJ1-2
D gene: NA
V gene: TRBV12-3/TRBV12-4
CDR3 DNA: TGTGCCAGCAGTTTATTAGGCCATGGCTACACCTTC
CDR3 protein: CASSLLGHGYTF

clone size: few
J gene: TRBJ1-6
D gene: NA
V gene: TRBV20-1
CDR3 DNA: TGCAGTGCTAGTAGTTGGCACCCCGGTTCACCCCTCCACTTT
CDR3 protein: CSASSWHPGSPLHF

clone size: NA
J gene: TRBJ2-3
D gene: NA
V gene: TRBV20-1
CDR3 DNA: TGCAGTGCTAGGGGGCCCAAGGCGGGGATCACAGATACGCAGTATTTT
CDR3 protein: CSARGPKAGITDTQYF

clone size: NA
J gene: TRBJ2-3
D gene: NA
V gene: TRBV20-1
CDR3 DNA: TGCAGTGCTAGACTAGCTGACACAGATACGCAGTATTTT
CDR3 protein: CSARLADTDTQYF

clone size: many
J gene: TRBJ1-2
D gene: NA
V gene: TRBV7-2
CDR3 DNA: TGTGCCAGCAGCTTCGCCCCAGGATTAGCTAACTATGGCTACACCTTC
CDR3 protein: CASSFAPGLANYGYTF

clone size: NA
J gene: TRBJ2-5
D gene: NA
V gene: TRBV28
CDR3 DNA: TGTGCCAGCAAGGAGGGGGCCTCCCAAGAGACCCAGTACTTC
CDR3 protein: CASKEGASQETQYF

clone size: NA
J gene: TRBJ2-1
D gene: NA
V gene: TRBV12-3/TRBV12-4
CDR3 DNA: TGTGCCAGCGGCCCGACCAACTACAATGAGCAGTTCTTC
CDR3 protein: CASGPTNYNEQFF

clone size: NA
J gene: TRBJ2-1
D gene: TRBD2
V gene: TRBV7-8
CDR3 DNA: TGTGCCAGCAGCTTTCTCGCGGGGCGGGGGGCGTCCTACAATGAGCAGTTCTTC
CDR3 protein: CASSFLAGRGASYNEQFF

clone size: many
J gene: TRBJ2-3
D gene: NA
V gene: TRBV20-1
CDR3 DNA: TGCAGTGCTAGAGATATAAAACCCAAACTTGGAAGGTCGATAGATACGCAGTATTTT
CDR3 protein: CSARDIKPKLGRSIDTQYF